This T cell receptor beta chain appears in the sequencing data of a study of T-cell reconstitution after alpha-beta-depleted transplantation in children. The TCRbeta library incorporated unique molecular identifiers. One entry per CDR3 protein, called by TCRdb with MiXCR from the PCR reads. The data show a few hundred thousand distinct CDR3 sequences, under 14% seen once. Germline CDR1 reads KGHSH; CDR2 reads LQKENI. The CDR3 loop spans 17 amino acids. V lost 6 bases to trimming and J lost 2 bases, with 20 bases between them. This clonotype was recorded at least ten times. This receptor was taken from a male patient under 10 years old who had a stem cell transplant for chronic granulomatous disease, so the T cells may come from the graft donor. The chain links TRBV18 to TRBJ1-5; D possibly corresponds to TRBD1 (5 bases). The starting material was peripheral blood, obtained 180 days after TCRalphabeta/CD19-depleted stem cell transplant. The CDR3 DNA is TGTGCCAGCTCGAGCACAGGTTTGGACTATGGCAATCAGCCCCAGCATTTT. Its protein product is CASSSTGLDYGNQPQHF.